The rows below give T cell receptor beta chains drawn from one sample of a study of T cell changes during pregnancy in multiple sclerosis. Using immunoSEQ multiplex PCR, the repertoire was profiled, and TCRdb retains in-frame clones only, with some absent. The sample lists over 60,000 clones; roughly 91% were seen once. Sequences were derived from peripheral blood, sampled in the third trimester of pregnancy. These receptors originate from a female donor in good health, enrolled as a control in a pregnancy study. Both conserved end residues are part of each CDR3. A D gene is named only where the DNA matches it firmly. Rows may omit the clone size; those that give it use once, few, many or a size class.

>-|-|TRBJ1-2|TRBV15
TGTGCCACCAGCAGAGTTTCAGGGGGCTACACCTTC
CATSRVSGGYTF
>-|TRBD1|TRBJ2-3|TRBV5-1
TGCGCCAGCAGCTCCAGGACAGGCGCCGGAGATACGCAGTATTTT
CASSSRTGAGDTQYF
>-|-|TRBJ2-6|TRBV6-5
TGTGCCAGCGAGAGCTCTGGGGCCAACGTCCTGACTTTC
CASESSGANVLTF
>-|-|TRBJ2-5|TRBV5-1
TGCGCCAGCAGATTGGACGTGGGGCCGATGGCCCAGTACTTC
CASRLDVGPMAQYF
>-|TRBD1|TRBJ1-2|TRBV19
TGTGCCACCGCATTAGCTAGGGGACAGGGTGGTGGCTACACCTTC
CATALARGQGGGYTF
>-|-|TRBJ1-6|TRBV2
TGTGCCAGCAGTGAAGCTTTGGGGGGTGGATCACCCCTCCACTTT
CASSEALGGGSPLHF
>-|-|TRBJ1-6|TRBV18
TGTGCCAGCTCACCTAACGTGGGGCAGGGGAAATTTTCACCCCTCCACTTT
CASSPNVGQGKFSPLHF
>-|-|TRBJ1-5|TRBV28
TGTGCCAGCAGTTTAGTCCGGCAGCCCCAGCATTTT
CASSLVRQPQHF
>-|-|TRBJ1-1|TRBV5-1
TGCGCCAGCAGCCTCCTCGGTCCGGGGATGAACACTGAAGCTTTCTTT
CASSLLGPGMNTEAFF
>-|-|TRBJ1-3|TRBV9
TGTGCCAGCAGCGTAGACGACAGGCTCCGCTCTGGAAACACCATATATTTT
CASSVDDRLRSGNTIYF
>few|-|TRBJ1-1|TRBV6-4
TGTGCCAGCAGTGTCCAGACAGGTCTTAACACTGAAGCTTTCTTT
CASSVQTGLNTEAFF
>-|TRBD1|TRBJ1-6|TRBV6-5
TGTGCCAGCAGTGGCCCGACAGGGAAAAATTCACCCCTCCACTTT
CASSGPTGKNSPLHF
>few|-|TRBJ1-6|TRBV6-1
TGTGCCAGCAGATCGGGAACTTATAATTCACCCCTCCACTTT
CASRSGTYNSPLHF
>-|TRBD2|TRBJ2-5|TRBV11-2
TGTGCCAGCAGCTTGAGACGGACTAGCAAAGAGACCCAGTACTTC
CASSLRRTSKETQYF
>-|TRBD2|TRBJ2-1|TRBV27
TGTGCCAGCACCTTAGCGGGGGCCTACAATGAGCAGTTCTTC
CASTLAGAYNEQFF
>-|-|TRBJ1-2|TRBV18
TGTGCCAGCTCACCACGGAGGGACTCAGACTCATATGGCTACACCTTC
CASSPRRDSDSYGYTF
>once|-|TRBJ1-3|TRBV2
TGTGCCAGCAGTGTGGAGGGGTTCGGTGGAAACACCATATATTTT
CASSVEGFGGNTIYF
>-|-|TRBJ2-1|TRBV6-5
TGTGCCAGCAGTTACTTGACGGGTTTCGGGGAGCAGTTCTTC
CASSYLTGFGEQFF
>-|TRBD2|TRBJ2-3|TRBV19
TGTGCCAGTACCAACCAACAGCTAGCGGGGGGTCGAGATACGCAGTATTTT
CASTNQQLAGGRDTQYF
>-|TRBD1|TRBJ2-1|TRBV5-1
TGCGCCAGCGCCCCGGGACAGTCCTACAATGAGCAGTTCTTC
CASAPGQSYNEQFF
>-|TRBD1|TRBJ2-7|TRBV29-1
TGCAGCGGTTTGGGACAGGGGGCCCACGAGCAGTACTTC
CSGLGQGAHEQYF
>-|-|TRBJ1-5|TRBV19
TGTGCCAGCAGGGCCATCAGGGGAGGCAATCAGCCCCAGCATTTT
CASRAIRGGNQPQHF
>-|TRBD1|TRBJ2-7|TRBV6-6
TGTGCCAGCAGGGGACCTAGACAGGGCTCGAGGGAGCAGTACTTC
CASRGPRQGSREQYF
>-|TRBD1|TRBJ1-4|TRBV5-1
TGCGCCAGCAGCTTGCTAGAGGGGGCAGGGGAAAAACTGTTTTTT
CASSLLEGAGEKLFF